The entry below gives a single T cell receptor beta chain sequence along with its context. The CDR3 length is 13 residues. Germline V gene lookup returns CDR1 GTSNPN and CDR2 SVGIG (reference sequence). V dropped 7 bases and J dropped 7 bases, with 20 bases sitting between them. PCR employed 60 Vbeta and 13 Jbeta primers. The data were produced by immunoSEQ multiplex PCR, yet TCRdb's version contains in-frame clones alone and is incomplete. The data hold about 270,000 clones, with around 65% observed a single time. This sample stems from a study of cytomegalovirus exposure and HLA in healthy donors. This chain uses TRBV30 with TRBJ2-7; D perhaps matches TRBD1 (6 bases). The clonotype was recovered from a female donor in good health and CMV-seronegative. Sequences were obtained from PBMCs. In DNA, the CDR3 is TGTGCCTTTTCCCTGGACAGTAACTATGAGCAGTACTTC. It specifies CAFSLDSNYEQYF.